This entry describes one T cell receptor beta chain. Its target antigen remains unknown. No base quality information exists; no much larger clone differs at one position. The study profiled bulk TCR beta-chain repertoires in matched peripheral blood, tumor and adjacent normal breast tissue taken from some 17 patients with early-stage breast cancer. Before surgery, about 5-10 mL of whole blood was collected into EDTA tubes and then processed within 2 hours. Peripheral blood mononuclear cells were isolated by Ficoll-Paque centrifugation in SepMate-50 tubes. PBMCs were cryopreserved in around 90% FBS with approximately 10% DMSO in aliquots of 2 to 4 million cells and stored in liquid nitrogen. Genomic DNA was extracted with the Qiagen AllPrep DNA/RNA Mini kit. Each sample was amplified in two independent genomic DNA replicates, using 0.5 ug for blood and around 1.5 ug for tumor or normal breast. Following the manufacturer's instructions, the ImmunoSeq Intro kit was used to carry out TCRB sequencing on genomic DNA. Multiplex PCR ran 30 to 40 cycles with proprietary primers and spike-in control sequences for absolute quantification. An 87-bp fragment spanning the CDR3 and flanking V and J genes was sequenced with single-end 150-bp reads. Seven samples, with two replicates for each sample, were multiplexed per lane of an Illumina MiSeq using version 3.0 chemistry. The original pipeline was this. Raw data were processed by the vendor's proprietary pipeline, with both replicates merged into one result per sample. Clonotypes were defined as productive rearrangements sharing the V-gene family, CDR3 amino acid sequence and J-gene segment. Clonality was computed as 1 minus the normalized Shannon entropy (Pielou evenness) of TCRB abundances. To estimate T cell density, the total number of templates was divided by the number of input cells, which was inferred from the amount of DNA input. Recon, run with its default parameters, was used to estimate overall repertoire diversity and clonality. A clonotype counted as tumor-enriched if its abundance in tumor exceeded 0.1% and was at least 32-fold higher than its abundance in normal breast. In its TCRdb copy, this immuneACCESS table keeps in-frame sequences only and misses some clones. Where compared with another copy, unresolved V genes explain less than half of these, and the others have no known cause. Clonal size and the V and J genes are those of that table, whereas D and trimming came from the DNA. The sample includes 50,000 to 75,000 clones, with about 83% observed a single time. About 3.7% of the sample is held by the ten biggest clonotypes.

V is trimmed back by 3 bases and J by 10 bases, and the junction contains 11 bases that no gene match accounts for. CDR1 is given as SEHNR and CDR2 as FQNEAQ, both from the germline V gene (reference sequence). The CDR3 numbers 14 residues from cysteine through phenylalanine. The CDR3 DNA has 42 bases and is translated from base 1. This sample was included in a study of early stage breast cancer tumors (dated by TCRdb to about 2017). Notes on the research overall: Of the roughly 17 invasive breast tumors, approximately 11 were found to be estrogen receptor-positive, progesterone receptor-positive and HER2-negative. The samples as a whole yielded roughly 2,700,000 detected templates, corresponding to approximately 990,000 unique clonotypes. About 65% of the 12 ER+/PR+/HER2- tumors were invasive ductal carcinomas, while the other four were invasive lobular carcinomas. On average, each sample got 7.5 to 10-fold read coverage.

What the research found in general, with its limitations: Sequencing bulk genomic DNA from unsorted cells could not capture chain pairing or functional markers like CD4, CD8 and FOXP3. Enriched TCRB sequences shared across patients were mostly commonly generated sequences, unlikely to play an important role in the tumor microenvironment. Greater similarity was observed between blood and normal breast repertoires than between blood and tumor repertoires, and tumor was distinguished from normal in about 90% of the 16 patients when each tissue was compared with blood. Because the cohort was small, a breakdown by tumor subtype could not be done. Tumors showed about 2.3-fold higher T cell density and higher clonality than adjacent normal breast tissue.

This TCR was recovered from a person under 45 with breast cancer. Source material: blood. The chain joins TRBV7-9 to TRBJ1-2; 7 central nucleotides agree with TRBD1. The CDR3 region reads CASSFSRTGHSYTF. The nucleotide sequence is TGTGCCAGCAGCTTTAGTAGGACAGGTCATTCCTACACCTTC.